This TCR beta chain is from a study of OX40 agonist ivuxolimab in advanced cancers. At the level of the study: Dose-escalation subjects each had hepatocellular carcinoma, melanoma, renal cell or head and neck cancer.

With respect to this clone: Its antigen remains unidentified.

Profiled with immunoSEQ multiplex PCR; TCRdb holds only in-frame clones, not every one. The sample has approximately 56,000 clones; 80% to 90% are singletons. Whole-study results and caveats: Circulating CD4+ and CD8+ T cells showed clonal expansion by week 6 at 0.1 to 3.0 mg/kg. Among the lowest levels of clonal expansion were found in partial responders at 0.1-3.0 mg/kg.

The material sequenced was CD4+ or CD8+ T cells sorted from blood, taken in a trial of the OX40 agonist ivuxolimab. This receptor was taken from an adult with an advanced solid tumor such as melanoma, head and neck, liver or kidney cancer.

This CDR3 reads CASSQEGADGYTF. The CDR3 DNA sequence: TGCGCCAGCAGCCAAGAGGGGGCGGATGGCTACACCTTC. The chain is built from TRBV5-1 and TRBJ1-2; 7 positions agree with TRBD1. Germline lookup yields CDR1 SGHRS and CDR2 YFSETQ. This CDR3 is 13 amino acids long. The ends lost 4 bases at V and 6 bases at J; junction bases unmatched: 6.